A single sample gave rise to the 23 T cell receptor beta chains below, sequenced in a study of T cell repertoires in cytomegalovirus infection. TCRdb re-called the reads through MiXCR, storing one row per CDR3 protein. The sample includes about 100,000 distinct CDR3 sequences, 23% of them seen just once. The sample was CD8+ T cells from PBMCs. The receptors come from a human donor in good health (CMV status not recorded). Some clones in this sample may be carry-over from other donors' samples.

Here the CDR3 reads CAIRERELPYEQYF. The CDR3 nucleotides read TGTGCCATCAGGGAGCGGGAGCTTCCCTACGAGCAGTACTTC. This chain joins TRBV10-3 and TRBJ2-7; 8 bases are shared with TRBD2. Germline trimming cut 6 bases from V and 2 bases from J; bases unmatched to any gene: 6. The germline V gene encodes CDR1 ENHRY and CDR2 SYGVKD. This CDR3 has 14 amino acids.

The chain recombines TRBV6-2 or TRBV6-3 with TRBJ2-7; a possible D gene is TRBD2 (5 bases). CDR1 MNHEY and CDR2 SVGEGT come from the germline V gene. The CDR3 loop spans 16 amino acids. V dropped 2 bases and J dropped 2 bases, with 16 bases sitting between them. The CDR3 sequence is CASSYRPGLKAYEQYF. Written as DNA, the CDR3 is TGTGCCAGCAGTTACCGCCCGGGATTGAAAGCCTACGAGCAGTACTTC.

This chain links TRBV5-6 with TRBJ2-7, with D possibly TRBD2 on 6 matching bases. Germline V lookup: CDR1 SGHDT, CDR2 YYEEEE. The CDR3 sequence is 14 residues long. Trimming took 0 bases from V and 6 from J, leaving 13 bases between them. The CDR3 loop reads CASSLVTSGAEQYF. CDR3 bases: TGTGCCAGCAGCTTGGTGACTAGTGGAGCCGAGCAGTACTTC.

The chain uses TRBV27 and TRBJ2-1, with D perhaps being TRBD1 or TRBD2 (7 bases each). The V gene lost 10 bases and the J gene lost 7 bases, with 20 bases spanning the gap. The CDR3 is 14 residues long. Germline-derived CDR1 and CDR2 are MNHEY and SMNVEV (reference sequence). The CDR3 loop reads CANAGGGPRNEQFF. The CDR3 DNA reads TGTGCCAACGCAGGGGGGGGCCCGAGGAATGAGCAGTTCTTC.

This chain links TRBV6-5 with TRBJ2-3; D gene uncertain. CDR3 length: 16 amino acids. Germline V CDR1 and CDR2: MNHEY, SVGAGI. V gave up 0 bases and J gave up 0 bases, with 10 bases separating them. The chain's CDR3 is CASSYSGAGSTDTQYF. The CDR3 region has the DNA TGTGCCAGCAGTTACTCGGGTGCTGGGAGCACAGATACGCAGTATTTT.

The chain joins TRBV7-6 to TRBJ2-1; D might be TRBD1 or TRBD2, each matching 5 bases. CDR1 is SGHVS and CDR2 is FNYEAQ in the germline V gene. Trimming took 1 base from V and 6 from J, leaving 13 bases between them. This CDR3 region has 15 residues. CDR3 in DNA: TGTGCCAGCAGCTTAGGAGGGGCGGCAGCCAATGAGCAGTTCTTC. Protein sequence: CASSLGGAAANEQFF. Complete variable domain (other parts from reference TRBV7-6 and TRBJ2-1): GAGVSQSPRYKVTKRGQDVALRCDPISGHVSLYWYRQALGQGPEFLTYFNYEAQQDKSGLPNDRFSAERPEGSISTLTIQRTEQRDSAMYRCASSLGGAAANEQFFGPGTRLTVL.

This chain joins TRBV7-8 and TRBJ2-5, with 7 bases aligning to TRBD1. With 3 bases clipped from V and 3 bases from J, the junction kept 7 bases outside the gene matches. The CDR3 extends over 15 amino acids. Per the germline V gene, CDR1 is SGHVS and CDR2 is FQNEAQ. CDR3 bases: TGTGCCAGCAGCTTGCTGACAGGGTGGGAAGAGACCCAGTACTTC. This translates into CASSLLTGWEETQYF.

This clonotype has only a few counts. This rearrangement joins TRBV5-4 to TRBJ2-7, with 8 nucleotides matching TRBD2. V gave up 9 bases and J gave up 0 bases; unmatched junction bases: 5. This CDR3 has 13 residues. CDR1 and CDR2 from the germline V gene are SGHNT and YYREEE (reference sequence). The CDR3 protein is CATRSGSSYEQYF. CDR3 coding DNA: TGTGCCACCCGAAGCGGGAGCTCCTACGAGCAGTACTTC.

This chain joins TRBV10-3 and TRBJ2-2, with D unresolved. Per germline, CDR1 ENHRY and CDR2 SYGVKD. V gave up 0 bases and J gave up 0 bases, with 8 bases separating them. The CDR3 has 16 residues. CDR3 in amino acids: CAISESIGTNTGELFF. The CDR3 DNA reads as TGTGCCATCAGTGAGTCGATCGGCACGAACACCGGGGAGCTGTTTTTT.

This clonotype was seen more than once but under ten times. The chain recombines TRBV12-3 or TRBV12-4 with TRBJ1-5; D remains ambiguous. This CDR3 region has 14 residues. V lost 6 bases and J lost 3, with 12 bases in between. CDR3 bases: TGTGCCAGCAGCCCCCTGTCGACCAATCAGCCCCAGCATTTT. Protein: CASSPLSTNQPQHF.

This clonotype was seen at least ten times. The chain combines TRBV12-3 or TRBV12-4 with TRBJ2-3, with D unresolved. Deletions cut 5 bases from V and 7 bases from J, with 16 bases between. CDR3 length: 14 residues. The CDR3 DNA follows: TGTGCCAGCAGTGTTCCGAGAGGATTGCATACGCAGTATTTT. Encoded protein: CASSVPRGLHTQYF.

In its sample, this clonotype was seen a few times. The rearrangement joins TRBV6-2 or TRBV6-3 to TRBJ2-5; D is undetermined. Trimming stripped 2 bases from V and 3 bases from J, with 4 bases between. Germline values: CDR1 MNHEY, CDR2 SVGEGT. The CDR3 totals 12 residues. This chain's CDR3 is CASSYPEETQYF. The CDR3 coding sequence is TGTGCCAGCAGTTACCCGGAAGAGACCCAGTACTTC.

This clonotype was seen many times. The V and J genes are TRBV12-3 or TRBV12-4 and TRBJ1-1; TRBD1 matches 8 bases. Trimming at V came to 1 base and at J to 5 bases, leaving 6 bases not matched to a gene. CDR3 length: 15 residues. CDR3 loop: CASSLVQGAGTEAFF. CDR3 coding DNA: TGTGCCAGCAGTTTAGTGCAGGGGGCAGGAACTGAAGCTTTCTTT.

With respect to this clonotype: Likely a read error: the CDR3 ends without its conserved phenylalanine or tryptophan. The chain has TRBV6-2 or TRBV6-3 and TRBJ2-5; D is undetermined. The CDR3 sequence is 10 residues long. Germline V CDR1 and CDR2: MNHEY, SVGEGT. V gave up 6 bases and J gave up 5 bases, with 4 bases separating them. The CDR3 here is CASRRETQYS. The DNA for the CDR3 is TGTGCCAGCAGGCGGGAGACCCAGTACTCC.

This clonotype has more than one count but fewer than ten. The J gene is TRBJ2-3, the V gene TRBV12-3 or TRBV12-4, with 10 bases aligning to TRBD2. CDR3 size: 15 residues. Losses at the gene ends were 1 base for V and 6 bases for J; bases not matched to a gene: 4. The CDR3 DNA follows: TGTGCCAGCAGTTTAGATAGCGGGAGGAGTGATACGCAGTATTTT. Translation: CASSLDSGRSDTQYF.

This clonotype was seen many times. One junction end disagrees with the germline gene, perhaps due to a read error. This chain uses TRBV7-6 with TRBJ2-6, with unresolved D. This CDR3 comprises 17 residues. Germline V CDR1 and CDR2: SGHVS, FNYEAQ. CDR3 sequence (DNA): TGTGCCAGCAGCACCGGACCCGCCTGGTCTGCGGCCAACGTCCTGACTTTC. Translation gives CASSTGPAWSAANVLTF.

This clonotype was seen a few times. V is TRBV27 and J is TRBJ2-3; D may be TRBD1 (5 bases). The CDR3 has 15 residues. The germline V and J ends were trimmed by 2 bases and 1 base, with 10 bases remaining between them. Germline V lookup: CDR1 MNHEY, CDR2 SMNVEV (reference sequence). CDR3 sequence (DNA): TGTGCCAGCAGTTTAAAGGGGTTTCGCACAGATACGCAGTATTTT. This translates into CASSLKGFRTDTQYF.

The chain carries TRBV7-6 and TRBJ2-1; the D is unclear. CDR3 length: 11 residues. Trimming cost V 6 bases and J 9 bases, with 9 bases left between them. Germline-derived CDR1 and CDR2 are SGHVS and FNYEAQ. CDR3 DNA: TGTGCCAGCAGGTCGTCCGGTGAGCAGTTCTTC. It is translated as CASRSSGEQFF.

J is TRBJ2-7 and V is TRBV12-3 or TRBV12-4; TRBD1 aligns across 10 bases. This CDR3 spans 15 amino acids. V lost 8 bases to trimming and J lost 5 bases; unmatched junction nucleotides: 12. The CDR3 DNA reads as TGTGCCAGCCTTACCTCCGGGACAGGGGCCCACGAGCAGTACTTC. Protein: CASLTSGTGAHEQYF.

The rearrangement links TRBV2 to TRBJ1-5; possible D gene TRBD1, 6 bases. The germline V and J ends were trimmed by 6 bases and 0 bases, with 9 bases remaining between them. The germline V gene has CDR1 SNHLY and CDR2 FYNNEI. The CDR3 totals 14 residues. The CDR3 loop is CASSEGGSNQPQHF. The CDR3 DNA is TGTGCCAGCAGCGAGGGGGGTAGCAATCAGCCCCAGCATTTT.

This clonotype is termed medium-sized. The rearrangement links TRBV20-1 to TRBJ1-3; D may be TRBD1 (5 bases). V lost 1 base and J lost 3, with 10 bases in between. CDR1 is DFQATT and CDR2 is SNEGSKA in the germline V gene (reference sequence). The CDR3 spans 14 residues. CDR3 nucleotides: TGCAGTGCTAGAGGGGGCGGACGTGGAAACACCATATATTTT. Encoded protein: CSARGGGRGNTIYF.

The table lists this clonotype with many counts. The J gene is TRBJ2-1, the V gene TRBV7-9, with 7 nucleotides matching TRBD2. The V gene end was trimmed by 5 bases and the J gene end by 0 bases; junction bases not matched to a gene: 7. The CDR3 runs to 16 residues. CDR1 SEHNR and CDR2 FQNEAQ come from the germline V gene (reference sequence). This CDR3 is CASSGLRGSSYNEQFF. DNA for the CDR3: TGTGCCAGCAGCGGATTGCGGGGGAGCTCCTACAATGAGCAGTTCTTC.

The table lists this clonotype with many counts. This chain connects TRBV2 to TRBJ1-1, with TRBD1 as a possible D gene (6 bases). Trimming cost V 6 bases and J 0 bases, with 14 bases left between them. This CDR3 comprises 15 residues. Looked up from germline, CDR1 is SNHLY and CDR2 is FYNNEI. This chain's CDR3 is CASRDRGHMNTEAFF. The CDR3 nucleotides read TGTGCCAGCAGGGATCGGGGACACATGAACACTGAAGCTTTCTTT. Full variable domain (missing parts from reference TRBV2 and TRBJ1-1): EPEVTQTPSHQVTQMGQEVILRCVPISNHLYFYWYRQILGQKVEFLVSFYNNEISEKSEIFDDQFSVERPDGSNFTLKIRSTKLEDSAMYFCASRDRGHMNTEAFFGQGTRLTVV.